These 25 T cell receptor beta chains came from one sample sequenced in a study of cytomegalovirus exposure and HLA in healthy donors. The PCR was carried out with 60 Vbeta primers and 13 Jbeta primers. Here immunoSEQ multiplex PCR was the method, and the copy in TCRdb shows in-frame clones only, minus some. The table includes approximately 140,000 clones, about two thirds detected once. The sample consisted of PBMCs. All receptors come from a woman in her late teens or twenties in good health and CMV-seronegative.

This clone was found once. The V and J genes are TRBV4-1 and TRBJ2-1; no clear D. This CDR3 has 13 amino acids. Germline V CDR1 and CDR2: MGHRA, YSYEKL. The V end lost 4 bases, the J end lost 9 bases, and 13 bases lay between the germline ends. The CDR3 DNA reads TGCGCCAGCAGCCTACCCAGGAACGGTGAGCAGTTCTTC. This gives the protein CASSLPRNGEQFF.

In its sample, this clone was seen once. The rearrangement uses TRBV6-5 and TRBJ2-7, with TRBD1 matching 7 bases. J was trimmed by 2 bases and V by 6 bases; bases with no gene match: 10. The CDR3 has 15 amino acids. The germline CDR1 and CDR2 sequences are MNHEY and SVGAGI. The CDR3 protein is CASRTPDRLAYEQYF. The CDR3 nucleotides are TGTGCCAGCAGGACACCGGACAGGCTGGCCTACGAGCAGTACTTC.

The gene calls are TRBV27 and TRBJ2-7; 7 nucleotides agree with TRBD2. V lost 5 bases to trimming and J lost 3 bases; unmatched junction nucleotides: 7. Germline CDR1 and CDR2: MNHEY and SMNVEV (reference sequence). This CDR3 has 14 amino acids. The CDR3 DNA is TGTGCCAGCAGTCTGGGGCTAGCGGACTACGAGCAGTACTTC. Translated: CASSLGLADYEQYF.

In its sample, this clone was seen a few times. V and J are TRBV27 and TRBJ1-2; TRBD1 agrees at 11 bases. Germline loops: CDR1 MNHEY, CDR2 SMNVEV (reference sequence). V lost 6 bases to trimming and J lost 5 bases; unmatched junction nucleotides: 8. The CDR3 has 15 residues. CDR3 amino acids: CASSSRGQGEYGYTF. CDR3 in DNA: TGTGCCAGCAGCTCTCGGGGACAGGGGGAATATGGCTACACCTTC.

The chain couples TRBV7-3 to TRBJ2-3, with D perhaps matching TRBD2 (6 bases). Germline CDR1 and CDR2: SGHTA and FQGTGA. V lost 0 bases and J 2 bases, leaving 9 bases between the germline ends. The CDR3 sequence is 15 residues long. This CDR3 reads CASSLTSGYTDTQYF. For the CDR3, the DNA is TGTGCCAGCAGCTTAACTAGCGGCTACACAGATACGCAGTATTTT.

This chain joins TRBV4-1 and TRBJ2-7, with unresolved D. The germline V gene has CDR1 MGHRA and CDR2 YSYEKL. Trimming left V 1 base short and J 3 bases short, with 16 bases between. The CDR3 runs to 16 residues. CDR3 sequence: CASSQGGVRGDYEQYF. The CDR3 DNA is TGCGCCAGCAGCCAAGGAGGTGTAAGAGGAGACTACGAGCAGTACTTC.

This clone appeared a single time. The genes are TRBV4-1 and TRBJ1-2; 7 positions agree with TRBD1. The CDR3 extends over 15 amino acids. V was clipped by 0 bases and J by 3 bases; unmatched bases: 4. Germline-derived CDR1 and CDR2 are MGHRA and YSYEKL. CDR3 bases: TGCGCCAGCAGCCAAGACAGGGGGTCAGACTATGGCTACACCTTC. Translating gives CASSQDRGSDYGYTF.

V is TRBV6-1 and J is TRBJ2-3, with D unresolved. The CDR3 spans 11 residues. The ends were cut back, 8 bases at V and 3 bases at J, with 6 bases in the middle. Germline V gene data show CDR1 as MNHNS and CDR2 as SASEGT. In DNA, the CDR3 is TGTGCCAGCCTTGTAACAGATACGCAGTATTTT. It yields the protein CASLVTDTQYF.

V is TRBV18 and J is TRBJ2-2; D is unresolved. The CDR3 sequence is 14 residues long. Germline-derived CDR1 and CDR2 are KGHSH and LQKENI. Trimming cost V 2 bases and J 3 bases, with 7 bases left between them. Here the CDR3 reads CASSPVVHTGELFF. Written as DNA, the CDR3 is TGTGCCAGCTCACCAGTAGTCCACACCGGGGAGCTGTTTTTT.

The V gene is TRBV11-2, the J gene TRBJ2-7; D gene ambiguous. Germline values: CDR1 SGHAT, CDR2 FQNNGV. The CDR3 extends over 15 amino acids. V lost 0 bases and J lost 3, with 12 bases in between. The CDR3 is CASSLDQVNSYEQYV. CDR3 in DNA: TGTGCCAGCAGCTTAGATCAGGTAAACAGCTACGAGCAGTACGTC.

This chain uses TRBV5-4 with TRBJ2-3; the match to TRBD2 covers 11 bases. The CDR3 covers 18 residues. J lost 0 bases, V lost 4 bases, and 10 bases had no gene match. Germline CDR1 reads SGHNT; CDR2 reads YYREEE (reference sequence). CDR3 DNA: TGTGCCAGCAGCCTGTGGCTAGCGGGAGGACCTAGCACAGATACGCAGTATTTT. This gives the protein CASSLWLAGGPSTDTQYF.

The chain uses TRBV28 and TRBJ1-5, with D tentatively TRBD1 (5 bases). The V gene's germline CDR1 is MDHEN and CDR2 SYDVKM. The CDR3 spans 14 residues. Trimming cost V 4 bases and J 0 bases, with 7 bases left between them. Here the CDR3 reads CASSWGDSNQPQHF. The CDR3 DNA reads as TGTGCCAGCAGTTGGGGGGATAGCAATCAGCCCCAGCATTTT.

For this clone: Other nucleotide sequences from this sample produce the same CDR3. The chain uses TRBV7-3 and TRBJ1-1; tentatively, D is TRBD1 (6 bases). Germline assignment: CDR1 SGHTA and CDR2 FQGTGA. V was clipped by 6 bases and J by 1 base, with 15 bases between them. The CDR3 runs to 15 residues. The CDR3 here is CASRQGGGRNTEAFF. The CDR3 nucleotides are TGTGCCAGCAGGCAAGGGGGGGGGCGGAACACTGAAGCTTTCTTT.

The chain is built from TRBV14 and TRBJ1-1; 7 nucleotides line up with TRBD1. The V segment lost 6 bases and the J segment 1 base; nucleotides outside the gene matches: 5. CDR1 and CDR2 (germline): SGHDN, FVKESK. The CDR3 covers 14 residues. The CDR3 sequence: CASRDRDPNTEAFF. The CDR3 bases are TGTGCCAGCAGAGACAGGGACCCGAACACTGAAGCTTTCTTT.

This clone was seen only a few times. This chain joins TRBV2 and TRBJ2-1, with 11 bases matching TRBD2. The V gene end was trimmed by 3 bases and the J gene end by 1 base; junction bases not matched to a gene: 8. CDR3 length: 18 amino acids. Germline assignment: CDR1 SNHLY and CDR2 FYNNEI. This CDR3 is CASSDKLAGAPSYNEQFF. The DNA of the CDR3 is TGTGCCAGCAGTGATAAACTAGCGGGGGCCCCTTCCTACAATGAGCAGTTCTTC.

CDR3 DNA: TGTGCCAGCAGCTTAAACCCGAGCTCTGGAAACACCATATATTTT. The encoded protein is CASSLNPSSGNTIYF. V usage is TRBV7-2 and J usage is TRBJ1-3; D unclear. V lost 2 bases to trimming and J lost 0 bases, with 8 bases between them. Per germline, CDR1 SGHTA and CDR2 FQGNSA. The CDR3 length is 15 residues.

V and J are TRBV28 and TRBJ1-6, with D possibly matching TRBD1 (5 bases). Trimming cost V 8 bases and J 8 bases, with 19 bases left between them. There are 15 residues in the CDR3. Germline V gene data show CDR1 as MDHEN and CDR2 as SYDVKM. This CDR3 is CASLSPEGMDSPLHF. The DNA of the CDR3 is TGTGCCAGCCTTTCCCCGGAGGGGATGGATTCACCCCTCCACTTT.

This chain links TRBV7-2 with TRBJ1-1; TRBD1 is a possible D gene (5 bases). V was shortened by 5 bases and J by 5 bases, with 21 bases between the two germline ends. CDR1 and CDR2 (germline): SGHTA, FQGNSA. CDR3 length: 16 amino acids. As DNA, the CDR3 is TGTGCCAGCAGCCCCGCGTCCTTACACAGGAATACTGAAGCTTTCTTT. Its translation is CASSPASLHRNTEAFF.

This chain joins TRBV19 and TRBJ2-4; 8 nucleotides match TRBD2. Germline V gene lookup returns CDR1 LNHDA and CDR2 SQIVND (reference sequence). Germline trimming cut 2 bases from V and 5 bases from J; bases unmatched to any gene: 14. The CDR3 contains 18 residues. CDR3 loop: CASSIWSGSFSGQNIQYF. In nucleotides, the CDR3 is TGTGCCAGTAGTATATGGAGCGGGAGCTTCTCTGGTCAAAACATTCAGTACTTC.

The chain recombines TRBV10-3 with TRBJ1-5; 10 positions agree with TRBD1. Trimming took 4 bases from V and 11 from J; bases not matched to a gene: 11. Germline values: CDR1 ENHRY, CDR2 SYGVKD. There are 15 residues in the CDR3. The CDR3 region is CAISATGGPRVAQHF. The DNA for the CDR3 is TGTGCCATCAGTGCGACAGGGGGCCCCAGGGTAGCCCAGCATTTT.

The V gene is TRBV27, the J gene TRBJ1-2, with TRBD1 identical over 9 bases. The CDR3 spans 14 residues. Germline V lookup: CDR1 MNHEY, CDR2 SMNVEV (reference sequence). V trimming: 6 bases; J trimming: 6 bases; junction bases outside the gene matches: 8. The CDR3 DNA reads TGTGCCAGCAGAGGGACAGGGCGTCTGGATGGCTACACCTTC. Translated, it gives CASRGTGRLDGYTF.

This chain links TRBV15 with TRBJ2-5, with TRBD1 as a possible D gene (7 bases). The CDR3 sequence is 14 residues long. Germline V gene lookup returns CDR1 LNHNV and CDR2 YYDKDF (reference sequence). V lost 4 bases to trimming and J lost 4 bases, with 13 bases between them. The CDR3 protein is CATSTGGSRETQYF. The CDR3 DNA follows: TGTGCCACCAGCACAGGGGGGAGTCGAGAGACCCAGTACTTC. The full variable domain, in which reference TRBV15 and TRBJ2-5 provide the parts outside the CDR3, is DAMVIQNPRYQVTQFGKPVTLSCSQTLNHNVMYWYQQKSSQAPKLLFHYYDKDFNNEADTPDNFQSRRPNTSFCFLDIRSPGLGDTAMYLCATSTGGSRETQYFGPGTRLLVL.

Only one count was recorded for this clone. V usage is TRBV28 and J usage is TRBJ2-2; 9 bases align to TRBD1. The CDR3 spans 14 residues. V shed 8 bases and J 4 bases; nucleotides not matched to a gene: 5. Germline V lookup: CDR1 MDHEN, CDR2 SYDVKM. The chain's CDR3 is CASRTGVGTGELFF. CDR3 sequence (DNA): TGTGCCAGCCGGACAGGGGTGGGCACCGGGGAGCTGTTTTTT.

This rearrangement joins TRBV7-2 to TRBJ1-1, with 7 bases lining up with TRBD1. The CDR3 length is 15 residues. Germline V gives CDR1 SGHTA, CDR2 FQGNSA. With 5 bases clipped from V and 5 bases from J, the junction kept 11 bases outside the gene matches. CDR3 coding DNA: TGTGCCAGCAGCCCCACGAGGAGGGGGCTTACTGAAGCTTTCTTT. Translating it yields CASSPTRRGLTEAFF.

The V call is TRBV10-2, the J call TRBJ1-2; 10 positions agree with TRBD1. This CDR3 is 17 amino acids long. V lost 2 bases to trimming and J lost 1 base; unmatched junction nucleotides: 7. Germline loops: CDR1 WSHSY, CDR2 SAAADI. In DNA form, the CDR3 reads TGCGCCAGCAGTGAGAGTTTCGGGACAGGGGATAACTATGGCTACACCTTC. It encodes CASSESFGTGDNYGYTF.